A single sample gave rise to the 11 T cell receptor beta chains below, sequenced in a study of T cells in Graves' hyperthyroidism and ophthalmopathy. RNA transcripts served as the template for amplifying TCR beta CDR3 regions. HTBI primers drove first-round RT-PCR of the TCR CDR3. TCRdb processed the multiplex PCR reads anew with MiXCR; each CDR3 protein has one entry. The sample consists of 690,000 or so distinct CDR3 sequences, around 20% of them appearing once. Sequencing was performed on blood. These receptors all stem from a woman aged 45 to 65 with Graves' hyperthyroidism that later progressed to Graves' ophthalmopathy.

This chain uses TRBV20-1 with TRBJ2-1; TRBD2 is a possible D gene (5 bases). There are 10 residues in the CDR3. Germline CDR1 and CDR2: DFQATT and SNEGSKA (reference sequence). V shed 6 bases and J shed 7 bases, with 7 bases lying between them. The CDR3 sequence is CSAWENEQFF. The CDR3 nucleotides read TGCAGTGCCTGGGAGAATGAGCAGTTCTTC.

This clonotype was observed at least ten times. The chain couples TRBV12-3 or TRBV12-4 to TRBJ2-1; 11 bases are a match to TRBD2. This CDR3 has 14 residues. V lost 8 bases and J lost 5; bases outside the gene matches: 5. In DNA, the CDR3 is TGTGCCAGCGGACTAGCGGGCGAGCACAATGAGCAGTTCTTC. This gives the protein CASGLAGEHNEQFF.

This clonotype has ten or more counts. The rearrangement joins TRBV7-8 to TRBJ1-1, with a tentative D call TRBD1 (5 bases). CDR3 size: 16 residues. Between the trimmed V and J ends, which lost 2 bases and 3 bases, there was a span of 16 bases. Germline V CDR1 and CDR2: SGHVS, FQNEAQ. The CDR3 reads CASSLLAGLGYTEAFF. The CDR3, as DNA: TGTGCCAGCAGCTTATTGGCGGGGCTTGGGTACACTGAAGCTTTCTTT.

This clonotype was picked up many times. CDR3: CASSPGAGGYGYTF. The CDR3 region has the DNA TGTGCCAGCAGCCCCGGAGCCGGTGGCTATGGCTACACCTTC. V gene TRBV9 combines with J gene TRBJ1-2; no clear D gene. CDR1 and CDR2 from the germline V gene are SGDLS and YYNGEE. The CDR3 consists of 14 residues. V was cut by 4 bases and J by 4 bases, with 14 bases left in between.

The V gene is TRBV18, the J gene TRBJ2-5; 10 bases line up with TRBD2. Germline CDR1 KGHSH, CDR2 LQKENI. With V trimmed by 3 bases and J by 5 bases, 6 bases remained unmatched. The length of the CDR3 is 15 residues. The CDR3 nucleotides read TGTGCCAGCTCACCCGGACTAGCGGAGGAGGAGACCCAGTACTTC. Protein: CASSPGLAEEETQYF.

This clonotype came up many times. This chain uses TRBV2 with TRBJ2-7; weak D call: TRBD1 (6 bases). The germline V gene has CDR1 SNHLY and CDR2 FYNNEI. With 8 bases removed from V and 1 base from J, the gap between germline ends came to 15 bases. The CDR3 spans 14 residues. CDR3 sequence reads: CASFRDIPSYEQYF. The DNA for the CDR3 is TGTGCCAGCTTCCGGGACATCCCATCCTACGAGCAGTACTTC.

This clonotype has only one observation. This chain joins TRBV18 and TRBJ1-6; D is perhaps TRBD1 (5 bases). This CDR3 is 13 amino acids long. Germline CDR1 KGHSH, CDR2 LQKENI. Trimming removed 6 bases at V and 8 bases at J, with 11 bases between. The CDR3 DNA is TGTGCCAGCTCGCCGTCGGGGGATTCACCCCTCCACTTT. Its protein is CASSPSGDSPLHF.

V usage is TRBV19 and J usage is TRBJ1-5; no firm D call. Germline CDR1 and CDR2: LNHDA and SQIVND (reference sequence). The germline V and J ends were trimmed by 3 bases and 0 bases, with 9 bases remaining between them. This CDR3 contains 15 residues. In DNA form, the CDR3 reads TGTGCCAGTAGTATGGGGAGTTATAGCAATCAGCCCCAGCATTTT. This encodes CASSMGSYSNQPQHF.

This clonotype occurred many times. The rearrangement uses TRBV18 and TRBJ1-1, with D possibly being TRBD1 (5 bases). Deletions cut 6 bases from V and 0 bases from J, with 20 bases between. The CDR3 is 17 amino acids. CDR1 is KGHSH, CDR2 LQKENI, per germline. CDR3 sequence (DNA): TGTGCCAGCTCCCTTGCCCATAAATGGGGGGTGAACACTGAAGCTTTCTTT. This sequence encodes CASSLAHKWGVNTEAFF. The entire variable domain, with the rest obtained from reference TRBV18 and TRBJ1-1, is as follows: NAGVMQNPRHLVRRRGQEARLRCSPMKGHSHVYWYRQLPEEGLKFMVYLQKENIIDESGMPKERFSAEFPKEGPSILRIQQVVRGDSAAYFCASSLAHKWGVNTEAFFGQGTRLTVV.

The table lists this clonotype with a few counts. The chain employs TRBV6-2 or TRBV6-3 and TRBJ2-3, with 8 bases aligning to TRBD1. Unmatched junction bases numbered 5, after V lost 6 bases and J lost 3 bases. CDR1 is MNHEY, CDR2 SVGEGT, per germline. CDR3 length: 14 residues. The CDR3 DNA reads TGTGCCAGCAGCCTACAGGGGGTTACAGATACGCAGTATTTT. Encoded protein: CASSLQGVTDTQYF.

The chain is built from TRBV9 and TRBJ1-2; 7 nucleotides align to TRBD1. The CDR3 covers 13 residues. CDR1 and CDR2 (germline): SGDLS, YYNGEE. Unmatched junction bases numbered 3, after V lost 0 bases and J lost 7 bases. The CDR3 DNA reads TGTGCCAGCAGCGTAGGAGACAGGGCTGGCTACACCTTC. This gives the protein CASSVGDRAGYTF.